A single sample gave rise to the 26 T cell receptor beta chains below, sequenced in a study of blood T cell repertoires in COVID-19. Assay: immunoSEQ multiplex PCR; the TCRdb copy retains only in-frame clones and omits some. The data contain approximately 68,000 clones, around 82% of them seen just once; the ten biggest clones take up about 16%. Sequencing used peripheral blood. The receptors were sampled from an elderly man with active COVID-19.

There are a few counts of this clone. J is TRBJ1-6 and V is TRBV29-1; tentative D call: TRBD1 (6 bases). Germline V CDR1 and CDR2: SQVTM, ANQGSEA. V was cut by 8 bases and J by 8 bases, with 16 bases left in between. The CDR3 covers 13 residues. DNA for the CDR3: TGCAGCACCCGGGACACCTTCGATTCACCCCTCCACTTT. This sequence encodes CSTRDTFDSPLHF.

The chain uses TRBV19 and TRBJ2-5, with TRBD1 as a possible D gene (6 bases). The CDR3 loop spans 13 amino acids. Germline V gene lookup returns CDR1 LNHDA and CDR2 SQIVND (reference sequence). The V end lost 6 bases, the J end lost 5 bases, and 13 bases lay between the germline ends. The CDR3 region has the DNA TGTGCCAGTAGAAGGGCAGGGGAGGAGACCCAGTACTTC. It is translated as CASRRAGEETQYF.

The table lists this clone with a count of one. This chain connects TRBV29-1 to TRBJ2-5; a possible D gene is TRBD1 (5 bases). V gave up 4 bases and J gave up 2 bases, with 11 bases separating them. This CDR3 has 13 amino acids. Germline-derived CDR1 and CDR2 are SQVTM and ANQGSEA. CDR3 in DNA: TGCAGCGTTGGTAAGGGGCAGCAAGAGACCCAGTACTTC. Translation gives CSVGKGQQETQYF.

The J gene is TRBJ2-5, the V gene TRBV7-8, with 13 bases identical to TRBD2. Germline values: CDR1 SGHVS, CDR2 FQNEAQ. The CDR3 covers 16 residues. J gave up 5 bases and V 3 bases, and 6 bases lay outside the gene matches. The CDR3 sequence: CASSFGLAGVGETQYF. DNA for the CDR3: TGTGCCAGCAGCTTCGGACTAGCGGGAGTTGGCGAGACCCAGTACTTC. Variable domain in full (rest from reference TRBV7-8 and TRBJ2-5): GAGVSQSPRYKVAKRGQDVALRCDPISGHVSLFWYQQALGQGPEFLTYFQNEAQLDKSGLPSDRFFAERPEGSVSTLKIQRTQQEDSAVYLCASSFGLAGVGETQYFGPGTRLLVL.

The rearrangement joins TRBV6-6 to TRBJ2-7; 9 positions match TRBD1. CDR3 length: 12 amino acids. Germline lookup yields CDR1 MNHNY and CDR2 SVGAGI (reference sequence). Unmatched junction bases numbered 2, after V lost 8 bases and J lost 3 bases. CDR3: CASRDRDYEQYF. The CDR3 DNA follows: TGTGCCAGCCGGGACAGGGACTACGAGCAGTACTTC.

The chain couples TRBV5-1 to TRBJ1-2, with D tentatively TRBD1 (6 bases). The germline V gene encodes CDR1 SGHRS and CDR2 YFSETQ. V lost 2 bases and J lost 5, with 10 bases in between. The length of the CDR3 is 13 residues. Here the CDR3 DNA reads TGCGCCAGCAGCTTACAGGGCACGTATGGCTACACCTTC. Encoded protein: CASSLQGTYGYTF.

This chain connects TRBV4-2 to TRBJ2-7; 7 bases agree with TRBD1. The V gene's germline CDR1 is LGHNA and CDR2 YNFKEQ. V trimming: 3 bases; J trimming: 0 bases; junction bases outside the gene matches: 14. This CDR3 region has 18 residues. CDR3 coding DNA: TGTGCCAGCAGCCAGAGAGGGGGCCAGACCGTTAACTCCTACGAGCAGTACTTC. Amino acid sequence: CASSQRGGQTVNSYEQYF.

The chain couples TRBV2 to TRBJ2-3; 8 bases agree with TRBD1. CDR3 length equals 14 residues. V was pared by 6 bases and J by 5 bases, with 7 bases of the junction left unmatched. Germline V gives CDR1 SNHLY, CDR2 FYNNEI. The CDR3 here is CASSPTGAVDTQYF. CDR3 DNA sequence: TGTGCCAGCAGCCCGACAGGGGCGGTAGATACGCAGTATTTT.

This chain connects TRBV15 to TRBJ2-7; TRBD2 matches at 9 bases. The trim removed 0 bases at V and 1 base at J, leaving 7 bases unmatched. Germline loops: CDR1 LNHNV, CDR2 YYDKDF (reference sequence). The CDR3 extends over 17 amino acids. CDR3 sequence: CATSRDQGSGGSYEQYF. In DNA, the CDR3 is TGTGCCACCAGCAGAGATCAGGGTAGCGGGGGTTCCTACGAGCAGTACTTC.

This CDR3 reads CSVGSSGNIQYF. CDR3 nucleotides: TGCAGCGTTGGATCATCAGGAAACATTCAGTACTTC. The chain uses TRBV29-1 and TRBJ2-4; D is unresolved. The CDR3 sequence is 12 residues long. Trimming shortened V by 4 bases and J by 6 bases, and 10 bases separated the two germline ends. Germline V gene sequence: CDR1 SQVTM, CDR2 ANQGSEA.

The chain is built from TRBV29-1 and TRBJ2-7; TRBD2 matches 13 bases. This CDR3 contains 13 residues. J gave up 0 bases and V 7 bases, and 0 bases lay outside the gene matches. The germline CDR1 and CDR2 sequences are SQVTM and ANQGSEA. The CDR3 sequence: CSGTSGSSYEQYF. The CDR3 DNA reads TGCAGCGGGACTAGCGGGAGCTCCTACGAGCAGTACTTC.

DNA of the CDR3: TGTGCCAGCAGCGTAGTTGCGGGAGGGCCCAATGAGCAGTTCTTC. Its translation is CASSVVAGGPNEQFF. The rearrangement uses TRBV9 and TRBJ2-1; 9 positions agree with TRBD2. Germline assignment: CDR1 SGDLS and CDR2 YYNGEE. Trimming cost V 0 bases and J 6 bases; bases outside gene matches: 4. The CDR3 spans 15 residues. The full variable domain, rest sourced from reference TRBV9 and TRBJ2-1, is DSGVTQTPKHLITATGQRVTLRCSPRSGDLSVYWYQQSLDQGLQFLIQYYNGEERAKGNILERFSAQQFPDLHSELNLSSLELGDSALYFCASSVVAGGPNEQFFGPGTRLTVL.

The chain employs TRBV6-5 and TRBJ2-1; 9 positions match TRBD2. Germline assignment: CDR1 MNHEY and CDR2 SVGAGI. This CDR3 spans 15 amino acids. With 5 bases clipped from V and 2 bases from J, the junction kept 4 bases outside the gene matches. The DNA of the CDR3 is TGTGCCAGCAGTCCAACTAGCGGGCCCTACAATGAGCAGTTCTTC. This encodes CASSPTSGPYNEQFF.

There are a few counts of this clone. The CDR3 sequence: CASSKQGFPGNTIYF. The DNA for the CDR3 is TGTGCCAGCAGCAAACAGGGCTTTCCTGGAAACACCATATATTTT. The chain combines TRBV3-1 (or the pseudogene TRBV3-2) with TRBJ1-3; D may be TRBD1 (6 bases). The CDR3 has 15 amino acids. V shed 5 bases and J shed 2 bases, with 13 bases lying between them. Germline V gene sequence: CDR1 LGHDT, CDR2 YNNKEL (reference sequence).

The V gene is TRBV3-1 (or the pseudogene TRBV3-2), the J gene TRBJ2-7; possibly TRBD2 for D (6 bases). CDR3 length: 14 amino acids. Germline V CDR1 and CDR2: LGHDT, YNNKEL (reference sequence). The V end was cut by 1 base, the J end by 5 bases, with 12 bases between. DNA for the CDR3: TGTGCCAGCAGCCAAGGGAGGGCGCGAAACGAGCAGTACTTC. This sequence encodes CASSQGRARNEQYF.

The chain carries TRBV24-1 and TRBJ2-2; D may be TRBD2 (6 bases). The germline CDR1 and CDR2 sequences are KGHDR and SFDVKD. The V and J ends lost 4 bases and 7 bases respectively, with 9 bases between them. The CDR3 runs 13 residues. CDR3 in DNA: TGTGCCACCAGTGAGTTGGAGGGCGGGGAGCTGTTTTTT. It codes for CATSELEGGELFF.

The chain uses TRBV29-1 and TRBJ2-2; possibly TRBD2 for D (5 bases). Germline CDR1 reads SQVTM; CDR2 reads ANQGSEA. CDR3 length: 15 amino acids. V gave up 6 bases and J gave up 0 bases, with 14 bases separating them. The CDR3 loop reads CSVEDSFTNTGELFF. Written as DNA, the CDR3 is TGCAGCGTAGAGGACTCGTTCACGAACACCGGGGAGCTGTTTTTT.

This chain joins TRBV18 and TRBJ1-3, with 10 bases matching TRBD1. This CDR3 region has 16 residues. The germline V gene encodes CDR1 KGHSH and CDR2 LQKENI. Trimming removed 6 bases from V and 2 bases from J; junction bases left unmatched: 7. This CDR3 is CASSNSGTGAGNTIYF. The CDR3 DNA reads as TGTGCCAGCTCTAACTCCGGGACAGGGGCTGGAAACACCATATATTTT.

This chain connects TRBV27 to TRBJ2-5, with D perhaps TRBD2 (5 bases). The CDR3 sequence is 16 residues long. Trimming pared 3 bases from V and 3 bases from J, leaving 17 bases between. CDR1 and CDR2 from the germline V gene are MNHEY and SMNVEV (reference sequence). The CDR3 DNA is TGTGCCAGCAGTTTTGGAGGAATGGAAGATGAAGAGACCCAGTACTTC. Protein product: CASSFGGMEDEETQYF.

This rearrangement joins TRBV19 to TRBJ1-2; the match to TRBD1 covers 8 bases. CDR1 is LNHDA and CDR2 is SQIVND in the germline V gene (reference sequence). Trimming cost V 4 bases and J 7 bases; bases outside gene matches: 8. This CDR3 is built from 14 residues. The CDR3 loop reads CASSTGQGIVGYTF. The CDR3 DNA follows: TGTGCCAGTAGTACCGGACAGGGAATAGTTGGCTACACCTTC.

This clone showed up just a few times. The chain has TRBV7-9 and TRBJ1-3, with D unresolved. V gave up 6 bases and J gave up 0 bases, with 15 bases separating them. The germline CDR1 and CDR2 sequences are SEHNR and FQNEAQ (reference sequence). The length of the CDR3 is 16 residues. The CDR3 DNA follows: TGTGCCAGCAGACCAAGGGAGGTACGCTCTGGAAACACCATATATTTT. Its protein product is CASRPREVRSGNTIYF.

This chain connects TRBV30 to TRBJ1-5; D possibly corresponds to TRBD1 (5 bases). Germline V gives CDR1 GTSNPN, CDR2 SVGIG (reference sequence). This CDR3 is 13 amino acids long. V was pared by 2 bases and J by 4 bases, with 9 bases between. The CDR3 loop reads CAWSPQVNQPQHF. CDR3 DNA sequence: TGTGCCTGGAGTCCACAGGTTAATCAGCCCCAGCATTTT.

The chain employs TRBV10-3 and TRBJ1-2; unclear D gene. The CDR3 has 15 amino acids. The ends were cut back, 2 bases at V and 13 bases at J, with 23 bases in the middle. Germline CDR1 reads ENHRY; CDR2 reads SYGVKD. This CDR3 is CAISESGNSRLLLTF. CDR3 DNA: TGTGCCATCAGTGAGAGTGGAAACAGCCGCCTTTTGCTCACCTTC.

This clone was picked up one time. The chain links TRBV21-1 to TRBJ2-5; the table's D gene call, TRBD1, was not cross checked with the DNA. TRBV21-1 is labeled a pseudogene. The CDR3 has 12 residues. CDR3 coding DNA: TGTGCCAGCAGGCAGGGGGAAGAGACCCAGTACTTC. Translating gives CASRQGEETQYF.

The chain is built from TRBV4-2 and TRBJ1-5, with 8 bases matching TRBD1. This CDR3 comprises 15 residues. After removal of 3 bases from V and 6 bases from J, the junction contained 7 bases not matched to a gene. Germline CDR1 is LGHNA and CDR2 is YNFKEQ. This chain's CDR3 is CASSHVTGGAQPQHF. CDR3 DNA: TGTGCCAGCAGCCACGTTACAGGGGGAGCTCAGCCCCAGCATTTT.

V and J are TRBV5-1 and TRBJ2-1; TRBD2 agrees at 9 bases. After removal of 3 bases from V and 4 bases from J, the junction contained 5 bases not matched to a gene. CDR1 SGHRS and CDR2 YFSETQ come from the germline V gene. The CDR3 sequence is 15 residues long. The CDR3 loop reads CASSWSGGTYNEQFF. Here the CDR3 DNA reads TGCGCCAGCAGCTGGAGCGGGGGGACTTACAATGAGCAGTTCTTC.